One sample yielded the 32 T cell receptor beta chains listed below, sequenced in a study of blood T cells in healthy people across ages (dated by TCRdb to between 2015 and 2017). Library preparation used 5' RACE. Reads for this sample came from an Illumina HiSeq 2500. The second PCR ran for about 6 to 12 cycles and used a J-beta primer mix along with a sample-barcoded 5' primer. TCRdb redid the processing of the public reads, applying fastp at Q25 and MiXCR, and retained in-frame beta chains. Each record represents a unique CDR3 protein, reported with the most common genes and DNA among its rows. The sample yields around 1.5 million distinct CDR3 sequences; 34% were counted once. Of the sample, about 10% is held by the ten largest clones. Material: blood. These receptors came from a woman under 40 in good health.

This clonotype has more than one count but fewer than ten. The chain is built from TRBV20-1 and TRBJ2-2, with D tentatively TRBD2 (7 bases). The CDR3 spans 16 residues. From germline, CDR1 is DFQATT and CDR2 SNEGSKA (reference sequence). The V gene lost 6 bases and the J gene lost 3 bases, with 20 bases spanning the gap. CDR3 DNA sequence: TGCAGTGCCGCCCGTAGGGGGGGGCCACACACCGGGGAGCTGTTTTTT. Translating gives CSAARRGGPHTGELFF.

The J gene is TRBJ2-1, the V gene TRBV27; D is perhaps TRBD1 or TRBD2 (5 bases each). This CDR3 comprises 11 residues. Trimming left V 4 bases short and J 10 bases short, with 8 bases between. The V gene's germline CDR1 is MNHEY and CDR2 SMNVEV (reference sequence). CDR3 residues: CASSSWDEQFF. The CDR3 DNA is TGTGCCAGCAGTTCCTGGGACGAGCAGTTCTTC.

The rearrangement uses TRBV5-6 and TRBJ2-1, with 12 bases fitting TRBD2. The CDR3 extends over 13 amino acids. Germline lookup yields CDR1 SGHDT and CDR2 YYEEEE. After removal of 3 bases from V and 15 bases from J, the junction contained 7 bases not matched to a gene. CDR3 sequence: CASSSLAGGVLFF. CDR3 bases: TGTGCCAGCAGCTCCCTAGCGGGAGGGGTTCTGTTCTTC.

This clonotype was seen a handful of times. The chain uses TRBV27 and TRBJ2-6, with a tentative D call TRBD1 (5 bases). The V gene lost 5 bases and the J gene lost 4 bases, with 12 bases spanning the gap. CDR3 length: 15 amino acids. Germline V gene data show CDR1 as MNHEY and CDR2 as SMNVEV (reference sequence). The CDR3 region has the DNA TGTGCCAGCAGTCCCATCAGGGTCGGGGCCAACGTCCTGACTTTC. Its protein is CASSPIRVGANVLTF.

The sample holds one count of this clonotype. The rearrangement joins TRBV20-1 to TRBJ2-1; D is perhaps TRBD2 (5 bases). Looked up from germline, CDR1 is DFQATT and CDR2 is SNEGSKA (reference sequence). There are 15 residues in the CDR3. The V end lost 0 bases, the J end lost 10 bases, and 19 bases lay between the germline ends. CDR3 loop: CSAREGTLANLEQFF. The CDR3 DNA reads TGCAGTGCTAGAGAGGGAACCTTAGCGAACCTAGAGCAGTTCTTC.

The V gene is TRBV20-1, the J gene TRBJ2-1; 8 bases line up with TRBD2. The germline V gene encodes CDR1 DFQATT and CDR2 SNEGSKA (reference sequence). The CDR3 is 15 residues long. J was trimmed by 5 bases and V by 5 bases; bases with no gene match: 11. The CDR3 sequence: CSARRAGAGNNEQFF. The CDR3 nucleotides are TGCAGTGCTCGGAGAGCGGGAGCGGGGAACAATGAGCAGTTCTTC.

The chain has TRBV20-1 and TRBJ2-1, with 8 bases identical to TRBD2. With 0 bases clipped from V and 12 bases from J, the junction kept 4 bases outside the gene matches. This CDR3 spans 12 amino acids. Germline-derived CDR1 and CDR2 are DFQATT and SNEGSKA (reference sequence). The CDR3 DNA reads as TGCAGTGCTAGAGAAACGGGAGGGGCGCAGTTCTTC. Protein product: CSARETGGAQFF.

This clonotype was found a few times. This chain links TRBV27 with TRBJ2-5; no firm D call. Per the germline V gene, CDR1 is MNHEY and CDR2 is SMNVEV (reference sequence). The CDR3 has 16 residues. V was trimmed by 3 bases and J by 5 bases, leaving 19 bases between them. The CDR3 nucleotides read TGTGCCAGCAGTTTTCCCAGCCCCCTGAGATGGGAGACCCAGTACTTC. It codes for CASSFPSPLRWETQYF.

V is TRBV28 and J is TRBJ2-5; a possible D gene is TRBD2 (7 bases). The CDR3 covers 16 residues. The germline V gene encodes CDR1 MDHEN and CDR2 SYDVKM. Trimming removed 6 bases from V and 5 bases from J, with 22 bases in between. The CDR3 coding sequence is TGTGCCAGCAGCCTAGGGGGGGGTCGTTATCGGGAGACCCAGTACTTC. Protein: CASSLGGGRYRETQYF.

This clonotype was counted between two and nine times. The chain uses TRBV7-9 and TRBJ2-7, with D perhaps matching TRBD1 (6 bases). The CDR3 contains 15 residues. Trimming pared 3 bases from V and 3 bases from J, leaving 15 bases between. CDR1 and CDR2 (germline): SEHNR, FQNEAQ (reference sequence). The CDR3 sequence is CASSFTDQGNYEQYF. The CDR3 bases are TGTGCCAGCAGCTTTACGGACCAGGGGAACTACGAGCAGTACTTC.

The V call is TRBV18, the J call TRBJ2-5; D is perhaps TRBD2 (6 bases). The CDR3 runs to 14 residues. V was pared by 2 bases and J by 11 bases, with 18 bases between. Germline V CDR1 and CDR2: KGHSH, LQKENI. The CDR3 region is CASSPGRGSYGQYF. CDR3 DNA sequence: TGTGCCAGCTCACCAGGTCGGGGGAGCTACGGGCAGTACTTC.

CDR3 nucleotides: TGTGCCAGCAGCGATGGGCGGGGCTTCGAGCAGTTCTTC. This translates into CASSDGRGFEQFF. This chain connects TRBV7-9 to TRBJ2-1; maybe TRBD2 (6 bases). CDR3 size: 13 residues. Trimming removed 5 bases at V and 10 bases at J, with 15 bases between. Germline V gene data show CDR1 as SEHNR and CDR2 as FQNEAQ (reference sequence).

V and J are TRBV18 and TRBJ2-1; 8 nucleotides line up with TRBD2. The germline V gene encodes CDR1 KGHSH and CDR2 LQKENI. The CDR3 spans 19 residues. The trim removed 4 bases at V and 6 bases at J, leaving 20 bases unmatched. CDR3 residues: CASSQLLGGGLSAVNEQFF. DNA of the CDR3: TGTGCCAGCTCACAGCTCCTTGGCGGGGGGTTGTCGGCCGTCAATGAGCAGTTCTTC.

This clonotype was seen a handful of times. The chain uses TRBV7-2 and TRBJ1-2; 8 bases fit TRBD1. The ends lost 4 bases at V and 5 bases at J; junction bases unmatched: 9. CDR3 size: 15 residues. In germline, CDR1 is SGHTA, CDR2 FQGNSA. The CDR3 DNA is TGTGCCAGCAGCTACCTTAAGACAGGGGATTATGGCTACACCTTC. Its translation: CASSYLKTGDYGYTF. Complete variable domain (other parts from reference TRBV7-2 and TRBJ1-2): GAGVSQSPSNKVTEKGKDVELRCDPISGHTALYWYRQSLGQGLEFLIYFQGNSAPDKSGLPSDRFSAERTGGSVSTLTIQRTQQEDSAVYLCASSYLKTGDYGYTFGSGTRLTVV.

This clonotype occurred a few times. V usage is TRBV29-1 and J usage is TRBJ1-1; D is undetermined. The length of the CDR3 is 13 residues. Trimming stripped 4 bases from V and 1 base from J, with 10 bases between. Per the germline V gene, CDR1 is SQVTM and CDR2 is ANQGSEA. CDR3 sequence (DNA): TGCAGCGTTGTGGACCTAACGAACACTGAAGCTTTCTTT. It translates to CSVVDLTNTEAFF. The whole variable domain, filled in from reference TRBV29-1 and TRBJ1-1, reads SAVISQKPSRDICQRGTSLTIQCQVDSQVTMMFWYRQQPGQSLTLIATANQGSEATYESGFVIDKFPISRPNLTFSTLTVSNMSPEDSSIYLCSVVDLTNTEAFFGQGTRLTVV.

The chain uses TRBV20-1 and TRBJ2-4; 13 bases fit TRBD2. This CDR3 is built from 15 residues. CDR1 and CDR2 (germline): DFQATT, SNEGSKA (reference sequence). The CDR3 reads CSATSGRAGENIQYF. CDR3 in DNA: TGCAGCGCCACTAGCGGGAGGGCCGGTGAAAACATTCAGTACTTC.

This clonotype was detected a few times. J is TRBJ2-7 and V is TRBV20-1; TRBD2 might be the D (5 bases). Trimming cost V 1 base and J 0 bases, with 16 bases left between them. The CDR3 totals 16 residues. Germline V gene sequence: CDR1 DFQATT, CDR2 SNEGSKA (reference sequence). The CDR3 protein is CSARGREFEDSYEQYF. CDR3 coding DNA: TGCAGTGCTAGAGGTAGGGAGTTTGAGGACTCCTACGAGCAGTACTTC.

V gene TRBV20-1 combines with J gene TRBJ2-2, with TRBD2 matching over 10 bases. In germline, CDR1 is DFQATT, CDR2 SNEGSKA (reference sequence). The trim removed 4 bases at V and 1 base at J, leaving 12 bases unmatched. The CDR3 length is 18 residues. The CDR3 region has the DNA TGCAGTGCTATGCTGTTTGAACTAGCGGGGAAGAACACCGGGGAGCTGTTTTTT. It yields the protein CSAMLFELAGKNTGELFF.

The J gene is TRBJ1-2, the V gene TRBV7-9; weak D call: TRBD1 (5 bases). V lost 1 base and J 2 bases, leaving 14 bases between the germline ends. The germline CDR1 and CDR2 sequences are SEHNR and FQNEAQ (reference sequence). The CDR3 is 16 amino acids. The CDR3 is CASSLGGNGGNYGYTF. CDR3 nucleotides: TGTGCCAGCAGCTTAGGGGGGAACGGAGGGAACTATGGCTACACCTTC.

The chain couples TRBV4-2 to TRBJ2-5; the match to TRBD1 covers 7 bases. Germline CDR1 reads LGHNA; CDR2 reads YNFKEQ. The J segment lost 13 bases and the V segment lost 0 bases, leaving 17 bases of the junction unmatched. This CDR3 has 16 amino acids. This CDR3 reads CASSQEFGTAFYERYF. CDR3 nucleotide sequence: TGTGCCAGCAGCCAAGAGTTCGGGACAGCATTCTACGAGCGGTACTTC.

As to this clonotype: Compared with germline, one end of the junction differs, possibly owing to a read error. The genes are TRBV27 and TRBJ1-4, with unresolved D. This CDR3 contains 15 residues. Germline CDR1 and CDR2: MNHEY and SMNVEV (reference sequence). The CDR3 sequence is CASSLYEGSNERLFF. CDR3 DNA: TGTGCCAGCAGTTTATATGAGGGATCTAATGAAAGACTGTTTTTT.

The chain couples TRBV10-3 to TRBJ1-2; 10 nucleotides line up with TRBD1. This CDR3 has 12 residues. CDR1 and CDR2 (germline): ENHRY, SYGVKD. Unmatched junction bases numbered 3, after V lost 9 bases and J lost 5 bases. CDR3 sequence (DNA): TGTGCCATGGGACAGGGGAGTTATGGCTACACCTTC. Protein: CAMGQGSYGYTF.

The J gene is TRBJ2-3, the V gene TRBV20-1; D is ambiguous. The CDR3 consists of 14 residues. The V gene's germline CDR1 is DFQATT and CDR2 SNEGSKA (reference sequence). Trimming removed 1 base from V and 4 bases from J, with 12 bases in between. Here the CDR3 reads CSARALGSADTQYF. CDR3 coding DNA: TGCAGTGCTAGAGCCCTAGGATCTGCAGATACGCAGTATTTT.

CDR3 in DNA: TGTGCCAGCAGTCCCCAAGGGCGGGGCGGGCCGAACACTGAAGCTTTCTTT. It is translated as CASSPQGRGGPNTEAFF. J is TRBJ1-1 and V is TRBV25-1; D might be TRBD1 (5 bases). V lost 5 bases and J lost 1, with 20 bases in between. This CDR3 comprises 17 residues. Per germline, CDR1 MGHDK and CDR2 SYGVNS.

The rearrangement joins TRBV3-1 to TRBJ2-1, with a weak D call TRBD2 (5 bases). Trimming stripped 2 bases from V and 9 bases from J, with 11 bases between. The CDR3 runs 13 residues. Germline loops: CDR1 LGHDT, CDR2 YNNKEL (reference sequence). DNA of the CDR3: TGTGCCAGCAGCCAAAGAATAGAGGGTGAGCAGTTCTTC. This sequence encodes CASSQRIEGEQFF.

This clonotype occurred many times. The J gene is TRBJ2-7, the V gene TRBV10-3, with no clear D. The germline V gene encodes CDR1 ENHRY and CDR2 SYGVKD. The CDR3 covers 13 residues. The V end was cut by 3 bases, the J end by 6 bases, with 12 bases between. CDR3 coding DNA: TGTGCCATCAGTGACGGCAGCCCGGGCGAGCAGTACTTC. It codes for CAISDGSPGEQYF.

This clonotype was seen a handful of times. The chain's CDR3 is CASSERDGPYEQYF. The CDR3 region has the DNA TGCGCCAGCAGTGAAAGGGACGGACCCTACGAGCAGTACTTC. The chain carries TRBV10-2 and TRBJ2-7; D possibly uses TRBD1 or TRBD2 (5 bases each). The ends were cut back, 3 bases at V and 2 bases at J, with 11 bases in the middle. Germline values: CDR1 WSHSY, CDR2 SAAADI. CDR3 length equals 14 residues.

The chain joins TRBV6-1 to TRBJ2-1, with a weak D call TRBD1 (5 bases). Germline V gene sequence: CDR1 MNHNS, CDR2 SASEGT. The V and J ends lost 2 bases and 3 bases respectively, with 11 bases between them. This CDR3 contains 15 residues. The CDR3 reads CASSELGVRYNEQFF. CDR3 DNA: TGTGCCAGCAGTGAACTAGGGGTCCGCTACAATGAGCAGTTCTTC.

The chain combines TRBV20-1 with TRBJ1-2; the D gene is possibly TRBD1 (6 bases). Per the germline V gene, CDR1 is DFQATT and CDR2 is SNEGSKA (reference sequence). CDR3 size: 13 residues. V shed 0 bases and J shed 8 bases, with 13 bases lying between them. DNA of the CDR3: TGCAGTGCTAGAGATCGGGGGGCGGGGGGCTACACCTTC. Amino acids: CSARDRGAGGYTF.

This chain uses TRBV20-1 with TRBJ2-7; D is undetermined. Trimming stripped 0 bases from V and 6 bases from J, with 6 bases between. The CDR3 loop spans 11 amino acids. Per germline, CDR1 DFQATT and CDR2 SNEGSKA (reference sequence). The CDR3 DNA follows: TGCAGTGCTAGAGACACCCTCGAGCAGTACTTC. Translating gives CSARDTLEQYF.

This chain links TRBV4-1 with TRBJ1-2, with D uncertain. The length of the CDR3 is 16 residues. CDR1 is MGHRA and CDR2 is YSYEKL in the germline V gene. V dropped 1 base and J dropped 0 bases, with 12 bases sitting between them. This CDR3 reads CASSQGPGSTNYGYTF. The DNA for the CDR3 is TGCGCCAGCAGCCAAGGACCCGGTTCAACTAACTATGGCTACACCTTC.

The chain carries TRBV29-1 and TRBJ1-4, with TRBD1 matching over 10 bases. The CDR3 is made up of 14 amino acids. V lost 7 bases and J lost 2; bases outside the gene matches: 4. CDR1 SQVTM and CDR2 ANQGSEA come from the germline V gene. The CDR3 DNA follows: TGCAGCGCCAGGACAGGGGGTACTAATGAAAAACTGTTTTTT. Protein sequence: CSARTGGTNEKLFF.